Presented here are 27 T cell receptor beta chains from one specimen sequenced in a study of cytomegalovirus exposure and HLA in healthy donors. The PCR ran on 60 Vbeta and 13 Jbeta primers. This table comes from immunoSEQ multiplex PCR, and its TCRdb copy is limited to in-frame clones, with some not included. The data show 150,000 to 200,000 clones, about 69% seen once. Sequenced input: PBMCs. These TCRs come from a human donor in good health.

The chain is built from TRBV18 and TRBJ2-7, with 8 nucleotides matching TRBD1. CDR1 KGHSH and CDR2 LQKENI come from the germline V gene. The CDR3 spans 13 residues. J lost 1 base, V lost 5 bases, and 1 base had no gene match. The CDR3 region is CASSGQGSYEQYF. CDR3 bases: TGTGCCAGCTCAGGACAGGGATCCTACGAGCAGTACTTC.

The chain carries TRBV19 and TRBJ1-1; weak D call: TRBD1 (6 bases). Per the germline V gene, CDR1 is LNHDA and CDR2 is SQIVND (reference sequence). The CDR3 consists of 14 residues. V shed 4 bases and J shed 5 bases, with 14 bases lying between them. The CDR3 loop is CASSTFTGNTEAFF. The CDR3 nucleotides are TGTGCCAGTAGTACCTTCACAGGGAATACTGAAGCTTTCTTT.

V usage is TRBV4-3 and J usage is TRBJ2-3; perhaps TRBD2 as D (6 bases). V dropped 0 bases and J dropped 1 base, with 11 bases sitting between them. The CDR3 totals 16 residues. Germline V gene data show CDR1 as LGHNA and CDR2 as YSLEER. In DNA, the CDR3 is TGCGCCAGCAGCCAAGATTCGGGCGGGGGCACAGATACGCAGTATTTT. Protein: CASSQDSGGGTDTQYF.

The chain couples TRBV9 to TRBJ2-7, with D uncertain. Germline assignment: CDR1 SGDLS and CDR2 YYNGEE. V was trimmed by 3 bases and J by 5 bases, leaving 15 bases between them. This CDR3 spans 14 amino acids. This chain's CDR3 is CASSARLISHEQYF. The CDR3 DNA sequence: TGTGCCAGCAGCGCCCGACTGATTTCCCACGAGCAGTACTTC.

J is TRBJ2-7 and V is TRBV5-4, with 9 bases that match TRBD1. Germline values: CDR1 SGHNT, CDR2 YYREEE (reference sequence). The length of the CDR3 is 16 residues. Trimming cost V 5 bases and J 6 bases; bases outside gene matches: 15. CDR3 residues: CASSSTQRDRAGEQYF. In DNA form, the CDR3 reads TGTGCCAGCAGTTCAACACAACGGGACAGGGCGGGCGAGCAGTACTTC.

The V and J genes are TRBV4-3 and TRBJ1-2; weak D call: TRBD1 (5 bases). Per the germline V gene, CDR1 is LGHNA and CDR2 is YSLEER. The ends were cut back, 0 bases at V and 4 bases at J, with 9 bases in the middle. This CDR3 region has 14 residues. CDR3 residues: CASSQDGGTYGYTF. In DNA form, the CDR3 reads TGCGCCAGCAGCCAAGATGGGGGGACCTATGGCTACACCTTC.

The V call is TRBV9, the J call TRBJ2-5; D not resolved. Germline assignment: CDR1 SGDLS and CDR2 YYNGEE. Trimming shortened V by 1 base and J by 0 bases, and 10 bases separated the two germline ends. The CDR3 loop spans 15 amino acids. DNA for the CDR3: TGTGCCAGCAGCGTATTTTCCGGTTACCAAGAGACCCAGTACTTC. Encoded protein: CASSVFSGYQETQYF.

This clone was seen once. CDR3: CASDQTGSNDEKLFF. In nucleotides, the CDR3 is TGTGCCAGTGACCAGACAGGGAGCAATGATGAAAAACTGTTTTTT. The chain combines TRBV18 with TRBJ1-4; TRBD1 matches at 7 bases. Germline V lookup: CDR1 KGHSH, CDR2 LQKENI. The V gene end was trimmed by 9 bases and the J gene end by 6 bases; junction bases not matched to a gene: 13. This CDR3 region has 15 residues.

The chain couples TRBV6-4 to TRBJ1-5, with 7 positions matching TRBD1. Germline assignment: CDR1 MRHNA and CDR2 SNTAGT. CDR3 length: 15 amino acids. The V segment lost 8 bases and the J segment 7 bases; nucleotides outside the gene matches: 14. CDR3 protein: CASHPDRERVQPQHF. Here the CDR3 DNA reads TGTGCCAGCCACCCCGACAGGGAGAGGGTGCAGCCCCAGCATTTT.

CDR3 nucleotides: TGTGCCAGCAGCTCAAGGTTTCGGGGAAAGGATGAAAAACTGTTTTTT. This translates into CASSSRFRGKDEKLFF. The chain links TRBV11-2 to TRBJ1-4; D not certain. Germline CDR1 reads SGHAT; CDR2 reads FQNNGV. The V end lost 4 bases, the J end lost 6 bases, and 18 bases lay between the germline ends. This CDR3 contains 16 residues.

V is TRBV5-4 and J is TRBJ2-7; 7 bases match TRBD1. With V trimmed by 1 base and J by 0 bases, 7 bases remained unmatched. CDR3 size: 16 residues. CDR1 and CDR2 from the germline V gene are SGHNT and YYREEE (reference sequence). CDR3: CASSLRTGPLSYEQYF. Here the CDR3 DNA reads TGTGCCAGCAGCTTGAGGACAGGTCCCCTCTCCTACGAGCAGTACTTC.

The chain links TRBV9 to TRBJ2-2; the match to TRBD1 covers 9 bases. CDR1 is SGDLS and CDR2 is YYNGEE in the germline V gene. CDR3 size: 13 residues. CDR3 loop: CGTGGANTGELFF. As DNA, the CDR3 is TGTGGCACAGGGGGCGCGAACACCGGGGAGCTGTTTTTT.

The gene calls are TRBV7-8 and TRBJ2-5; D gene ambiguous. With 4 bases removed from V and 0 bases from J, the gap between germline ends came to 9 bases. The CDR3 sequence is 14 residues long. Per the germline V gene, CDR1 is SGHVS and CDR2 is FQNEAQ. CDR3 sequence reads: CASSSRRDQETQYF. The DNA of the CDR3 is TGTGCCAGCAGCTCTAGACGGGACCAAGAGACCCAGTACTTC.

Only one count was recorded for this clone. V is TRBV4-3 and J is TRBJ2-3; 8 positions match TRBD2. Germline CDR1 LGHNA, CDR2 YSLEER. Trimming took 0 bases from V and 2 from J; bases not matched to a gene: 7. This CDR3 spans 17 amino acids. The CDR3 region is CASSQDMAGGVTDTQYF. CDR3 nucleotide sequence: TGCGCCAGCAGCCAAGATATGGCGGGGGGCGTCACAGATACGCAGTATTTT.

This clone appeared a few times. The rearrangement joins TRBV13 to TRBJ2-1; TRBD2 matches at 16 bases. In germline, CDR1 is PRHDT, CDR2 FYEKMQ (reference sequence). The V and J ends lost 5 bases and 9 bases, in that order; junction bases with no gene match: 13. The CDR3 totals 18 residues. CDR3 protein: CASSLVTGLAGGPGEQFF. Here the CDR3 DNA reads TGTGCCAGCAGCCTAGTAACGGGACTAGCGGGGGGGCCGGGTGAGCAGTTCTTC.

The genes are TRBV13 and TRBJ2-7; 8 bases are a match to TRBD1. The CDR3 has 14 residues. The V and J ends lost 6 bases and 0 bases, in that order; junction bases with no gene match: 4. Germline-derived CDR1 and CDR2 are PRHDT and FYEKMQ (reference sequence). Here the CDR3 reads CASRRQGTSYEQYF. The CDR3 DNA reads TGTGCCAGCAGACGACAGGGGACCTCCTACGAGCAGTACTTC.

This chain uses TRBV25-1 with TRBJ1-2; no definite D call. Germline-derived CDR1 and CDR2 are MGHDK and SYGVNS. The CDR3 is 12 residues long. CDR3 loop: CDEPRDNYGYTF. CDR3 nucleotide sequence: TGTGACGAACCCCGAGATAACTATGGCTACACCTTC.

The chain combines TRBV6-5 with TRBJ2-1; 9 bases are shared with TRBD1. With 7 bases clipped from V and 2 bases from J, the junction kept 6 bases outside the gene matches. The CDR3 loop spans 15 amino acids. The V gene's germline CDR1 is MNHEY and CDR2 SVGAGI. The CDR3 DNA reads TGTGCCAGCATTGGGACAGGGACCACCTACAATGAGCAGTTCTTC. Encoded protein: CASIGTGTTYNEQFF.

The chain is built from TRBV10-1 and TRBJ1-5, with D unclear. V shed 2 bases and J shed 4 bases, with 12 bases lying between them. The CDR3 is 15 amino acids. The germline V gene encodes CDR1 WNHNN and CDR2 SYGVQD (reference sequence). CDR3 in DNA: TGCGCCAGCAGTGAGAACAGAGAGACAAATCAGCCCCAGCATTTT. As protein: CASSENRETNQPQHF.

CDR3 bases: TGTGCCAGCAGCGTGACTAGCGGGGGGACCTACGAGCAGTACTTC. It codes for CASSVTSGGTYEQYF. The rearrangement joins TRBV11-2 to TRBJ2-5; TRBD2 matches 13 bases. TRBJ2-7 matches the DNA end more closely, so the J call is doubtful. Germline V gives CDR1 SGHAT, CDR2 FQNNGV. The CDR3 is 15 residues long.

The V call is TRBV18, the J call TRBJ1-2; 11 bases line up with TRBD1. The CDR3 has 16 amino acids. J was trimmed by 2 bases and V by 2 bases; bases with no gene match: 4. Per the germline V gene, CDR1 is KGHSH and CDR2 is LQKENI. The CDR3 sequence is CASSPAGDRGNYGYTF. The CDR3 nucleotides are TGTGCCAGCTCACCAGCCGGGGACAGGGGGAACTATGGCTACACCTTC. The full variable domain, its missing parts supplied by reference TRBV18 and TRBJ1-2, is NAGVMQNPRHLVRRRGQEARLRCSPMKGHSHVYWYRQLPEEGLKFMVYLQKENIIDESGMPKERFSAEFPKEGPSILRIQQVVRGDSAAYFCASSPAGDRGNYGYTFGSGTRLTVV.

The chain couples TRBV29-1 to TRBJ2-7; 7 bases fit TRBD2. Unmatched junction bases numbered 10, after V lost 6 bases and J lost 2 bases. CDR3 length: 14 amino acids. Germline loops: CDR1 SQVTM, CDR2 ANQGSEA. The CDR3: CSVAGDIPPYEQYF. The CDR3 DNA reads as TGCAGCGTCGCGGGAGACATCCCCCCCTACGAGCAGTACTTC.

The gene calls are TRBV25-1 and TRBJ1-2; tentatively, D is TRBD1 (6 bases). Germline CDR1 reads MGHDK; CDR2 reads SYGVNS. Between the trimmed V and J ends, which lost 6 bases and 8 bases, there was a span of 13 bases. The CDR3 contains 12 residues. The CDR3 region has the DNA TGTGCCAGCAGGAGGGGGGGTACGGGCTACACCTTC. This translates into CASRRGGTGYTF.

This clone is a singleton in its sample. The CDR3 protein is CSALWRRAYTF. The CDR3 DNA reads TGCAGTGCTCTTTGGCGCAGGGCCTACACCTTC. J is TRBJ1-2 and V is TRBV20-1; possibly TRBD1 for D (5 bases). V lost 5 bases to trimming and J lost 10 bases, with 14 bases between them. CDR1 is DFQATT, CDR2 SNEGSKA, per germline (reference sequence). The CDR3 covers 11 residues.

In its sample, this clone was seen a few times. The V and J genes are TRBV19 and TRBJ2-2; possibly TRBD2 for D (5 bases). V was pared by 5 bases and J by 7 bases, with 8 bases between. Germline CDR1 LNHDA, CDR2 SQIVND (reference sequence). The CDR3 runs to 12 residues. In DNA, the CDR3 is TGTGCCAGTAGTGTTCGGGGCGGGGAGCTGTTTTTT. It is translated as CASSVRGGELFF.

The count of this clone is one. V and J are TRBV30 and TRBJ2-5, with D possibly matching TRBD2 (6 bases). Trimming pared 4 bases from V and 2 bases from J, leaving 14 bases between. Looked up from germline, CDR1 is GTSNPN and CDR2 is SVGIG (reference sequence). CDR3 length: 14 residues. CDR3 sequence (DNA): TGTGCCTGGAAAGGGACTCGAGGGCAAGAGACCCAGTACTTC. This gives the protein CAWKGTRGQETQYF.

The V gene is TRBV27, the J gene TRBJ1-2; D is uncertain. V was cut by 6 bases and J by 4 bases, with 6 bases left in between. Per the germline V gene, CDR1 is MNHEY and CDR2 is SMNVEV (reference sequence). CDR3 length: 11 residues. The CDR3 region has the DNA TGTGCCAGCAGCTTTCCCTATGGCTACACCTTC. Its translation is CASSFPYGYTF.